A selection of T cell receptor beta chains follows, all from one sample in a study of CD4+ T cells in melanoma. The repertoire was sequenced with immunoSEQ multiplex PCR; TCRdb's copy has only in-frame clones and lacks some. The sample shows 120,000 to 150,000 clones, 92% of them seen only once. The receptors originated from a human donor with melanoma. The CDR3 runs from the conserved cysteine through the conserved F or W. The order of the fields is CDR3 DNA, CDR3 protein, J gene, D gene, V gene, clone size. A D gene is named only where the DNA matches it firmly. Rows give clone size only sometimes, using once, few, many, or a class for an expanded clone.

DNA: TGTGCCAGCACGATAGCGGGGGGGGCGGGGGAGACCCAGTACTTC; CDR3: CASTIAGGAGETQYF; J: TRBJ2-5; D: TRBD2; V: TRBV5-4; size: -
DNA: TGTGCCAGCAGCTTAGTGGGGCAGGGGCCCGACACTGAAGCTTTCTTT; CDR3: CASSLVGQGPDTEAFF; J: TRBJ1-1; D: -; V: TRBV7-9; size: -
DNA: TGTGCCAGCAGTGCCAGGGGGGACGGGGAGCTGTTTTTT; CDR3: CASSARGDGELFF; J: TRBJ2-2; D: -; V: TRBV2; size: -
DNA: TGTGCCAGCAGTACCGGGACAGGCGACTACAATGAGCAGTTCTTC; CDR3: CASSTGTGDYNEQFF; J: TRBJ2-1; D: TRBD1; V: TRBV27; size: -
DNA: TGTGCCAGCAGTTCCTATAGCGGGGGGTCCTTTTACGAGCAGTACTTC; CDR3: CASSSYSGGSFYEQYF; J: TRBJ2-7; D: TRBD2; V: TRBV6-5; size: -
DNA: TGTGCCAGCAGTCCCCGAGCAGGGGGCCCGTTCTTGTTC; CDR3: CASSPRAGGPFLF; J: TRBJ2-4; D: TRBD1; V: TRBV28; size: -
DNA: TGTGCCAGCAGCTTAGCTTTTGCGGGGGCCTCGCCCAATGAGCAGTTCTTC; CDR3: CASSLAFAGASPNEQFF; J: TRBJ2-1; D: -; V: TRBV7-2; size: -
DNA: TGTGCCAGCAGCTTAACCGGGGGGTACGAGCAGTACTTC; CDR3: CASSLTGGYEQYF; J: TRBJ2-7; D: TRBD2; V: TRBV7-3; size: -
DNA: TGCGCCAGCAGCTGGGACAGCCCTAGCTCTGGAAACACCATATATTTT; CDR3: CASSWDSPSSGNTIYF; J: TRBJ1-3; D: TRBD1; V: TRBV5-1; size: -
DNA: TGTGCCAGCAGCTTGTCTTCACAGGGCTACGAGCAGTACTTC; CDR3: CASSLSSQGYEQYF; J: TRBJ2-7; D: -; V: TRBV5-4; size: once
DNA: TGTGCCAGTGGTAGGGGACGGCGGGGGAATTCACCCCTCCACTTT; CDR3: CASGRGRRGNSPLHF; J: TRBJ1-6; D: -; V: TRBV19; size: -
DNA: TGTGCCAGCCAGGGTATTGTTCAGGAGTACTTC; CDR3: CASQGIVQEYF; J: TRBJ2-7; D: -; V: TRBV2; size: -
DNA: TGTGCCAGCAGCTTAGCCAGGCAGGGGGATGGAAACACCATATATTTT; CDR3: CASSLARQGDGNTIYF; J: TRBJ1-3; D: TRBD1; V: TRBV11-2; size: -
DNA: TGTGCCAGCGGTACTAGCCGAACAAACAATGAGCAGTTCTTC; CDR3: CASGTSRTNNEQFF; J: TRBJ2-1; D: -; V: TRBV5-4; size: -
DNA: TGTGCCAGCAGTGAAGCCGGGTTCTACGAGCAGGGTTACGAGCAGTACTTC; CDR3: CASSEAGFYEQGYEQYF; J: TRBJ2-7; D: -; V: TRBV2; size: -
DNA: TGTGCCAGCATTTGTTTCCGGGTGTTGATATCGGACACTGAAGCTTTCTTT; CDR3: CASICFRVLISDTEAFF; J: TRBJ1-1; D: -; V: TRBV6-4; size: -
DNA: TGTGCGAGCGACGAGCACGGACTGAGCACCGGGGAGCTGTTTTTT; CDR3: CASDEHGLSTGELFF; J: TRBJ2-2; D: -; V: TRBV7-9; size: -
DNA: TGTGCCAGCAGTTCGGGACAATACAATCAGCCCCAGCATTTT; CDR3: CASSSGQYNQPQHF; J: TRBJ1-5; D: -; V: TRBV2; size: -
DNA: TGTGCCAGCAGATCCGGGGCGTTGGCTTTCTTT; CDR3: CASRSGALAFF; J: TRBJ1-1; D: -; V: TRBV28; size: -
DNA: TGCAGTGCCCCCTTAGGGTCGGTGAGCACAGATACGCAGTATTTT; CDR3: CSAPLGSVSTDTQYF; J: TRBJ2-3; D: -; V: TRBV29-1; size: -
DNA: TGTGCCAGCAGCTTAGACCCTGGGGCCAACGTCCTGACTTTC; CDR3: CASSLDPGANVLTF; J: TRBJ2-6; D: -; V: TRBV7-7; size: -
DNA: TGCAGTGCTAGCCCAGGGCCTGAAGCTTTCTTT; CDR3: CSASPGPEAFF; J: TRBJ1-1; D: -; V: TRBV20-1; size: -
DNA: TGTGCCAGCAGCGCTCTAAATGGGGTTCTAGTCTCTGAAGCTTTCTTT; CDR3: CASSALNGVLVSEAFF; J: TRBJ1-1; D: -; V: TRBV9; size: -
DNA: TGTGCCTGGGACTTCGTTTGGGGTAGGAGCGAGCAGTACTTC; CDR3: CAWDFVWGRSEQYF; J: TRBJ2-7; D: -; V: TRBV30; size: few
DNA: TGTGCCAGCTTTGGACAGGTGTTTAACTATGGCTACACCTTC; CDR3: CASFGQVFNYGYTF; J: TRBJ1-2; D: TRBD1; V: TRBV2; size: once